Listed below are T cell receptor beta chains from one sample, sequenced in a study of cytomegalovirus exposure and HLA in healthy donors. Only in-frame clones appear in the TCRdb table, and some are missing; sequencing was by immunoSEQ multiplex PCR. Found here are approximately 300,000 clones, 80% to 90% of them singletons; the top ten hold approximately 0.84%. Sequencing was performed on PBMCs. Receptors originate from a woman between 18 and 29 years old in good health and CMV-seronegative. The CDR3 runs from the conserved cysteine through the conserved F or W. The D gene is left open where the match is weak. Clone size is shown for a subset of rows, as once, few, many or a class of expanded clone.

>TRBJ2-3|once|.|TRBV9
TGTGCCAGCAGCGTATCGGGACATCGCACAGATACGCAGTATTTT
CASSVSGHRTDTQYF
>TRBJ2-1|.|TRBD2|TRBV28
TGTGCCAGCAGCGGACTAGCGGGGGACAATGAGCAGTTCTTC
CASSGLAGDNEQFF
>TRBJ1-4|.|.|TRBV6-5
TGTGCCAGCCGCAGGGGAACTAATGAAAAACTGTTTTTT
CASRRGTNEKLFF
>TRBJ2-7|many|TRBD2|TRBV19
TGTGCCAGTAGCCCAGCAGGGGGGACTAGCATCGGAGAGCAGTACTTC
CASSPAGGTSIGEQYF
>TRBJ2-7|once|TRBD1|TRBV6-5
TGTGCCAGCAGCTTTCAGGGGGACCTCTACGAGCAGTACTTC
CASSFQGDLYEQYF
>TRBJ2-7|.|.|TRBV2
TGTGCCAGCAGTGAATCCTCAGGGGCCGCCTACGAGCAGTACTTC
CASSESSGAAYEQYF
>TRBJ1-1|few|.|TRBV10-3
TGTGCCATCAGTGAGTCGTCAGGGGTAACTGAAGCTTTCTTT
CAISESSGVTEAFF
>TRBJ2-7|.|.|TRBV7-2
TGTGCCAGCAGCCCCCTCGGCGGGGACGAGCAGTACTTC
CASSPLGGDEQYF
>TRBJ1-2|.|TRBD1|TRBV27
TGTGCCAGCAGTTTAAGGGACAGACCTAACTATGGCTACACCTTC
CASSLRDRPNYGYTF
>TRBJ2-7|few|TRBD2|TRBV27
TGTGCCAGCAGCGGGAGGCGTAGGAACTACGAGCAGTACTTC
CASSGRRRNYEQYF
>TRBJ1-1|.|.|TRBV6-1
TGTGCCAGCAGCAAACGTGAGTATGAAGCTTTCTTT
CASSKREYEAFF
>TRBJ1-5|.|.|TRBV2
TGTGCCAGCAGTGAACGACAGTATAGCAATCAGCCCCAGCATTTT
CASSERQYSNQPQHF
>TRBJ2-7|.|TRBD1|TRBV7-8
TGTGCCAGCATACGGACAGGGGGTTCCGACGAGCAGTACTTC
CASIRTGGSDEQYF
>TRBJ1-2|.|.|TRBV16
TGTGCCAGCAGCCATCCCCCGCGACAGGCTTATGGCTACACCTTC
CASSHPPRQAYGYTF
>TRBJ1-5|.|TRBD1|TRBV7-2
TGTGCCAGCAGCCAGGGACAGGGGGCGCGAGACAATCAGCCCCAGCATTTT
CASSQGQGARDNQPQHF
>TRBJ2-1|.|TRBD2|TRBV18
TGTGCCAGCTCACCAATGGTAGCGGGAGGGCCCAATGAGCAGTTCTTC
CASSPMVAGGPNEQFF
>TRBJ2-1|.|TRBD2|TRBV27
TGTGCCAGCAGTTCCTCGGGACTACCCTTGGTTTATGAGCAGTTCTTC
CASSSSGLPLVYEQFF
>TRBJ2-5|.|TRBD2|TRBV10-3
TGTGCCATCAGCCGGACTAGCGGGAGTGAGACCCAGTACTTC
CAISRTSGSETQYF
>TRBJ2-7|.|TRBD2|TRBV28
TGTGCCAGCAGTGGGACCAGGACTAGCGGGTCCTACGAGCAGTACTTC
CASSGTRTSGSYEQYF
>TRBJ2-1|.|.|TRBV29-1
TGCAGCGTTGAAGTCAGGGGAGGGGGCTCCTACAATGAGCAGTTCTTC
CSVEVRGGGSYNEQFF
>TRBJ1-5|.|.|TRBV28
TGTGCCAGCAGTTCCCACGACAGTTATCAGCCCCAGCATTTT
CASSSHDSYQPQHF
>TRBJ2-1|.|.|TRBV6-1
TGTGCCAGCAGTGAACCAGGGCTTGGGGAGCAGTTCTTC
CASSEPGLGEQFF
>TRBJ1-3|.|TRBD1|TRBV28
TGTGCCAGCACCTCACCGACAGGGGGAAACACCATATATTTT
CASTSPTGGNTIYF
>TRBJ2-1|.|.|TRBV28
TGTGCCAGCAGGCCAGGGCCCCCCTACAATGAGCAGTTCTTC
CASRPGPPYNEQFF
>TRBJ2-7|few|.|TRBV5-1
TGCGCCAGCAGCTTGCGGGAATGGGACGAGCAGTACTTC
CASSLREWDEQYF
>TRBJ1-2|.|TRBD1|TRBV28
TGTGCCAGCACCCGGACAGGGTATAACTATGGCTACACCTTC
CASTRTGYNYGYTF
>TRBJ2-1|.|TRBD2|TRBV5-1
TGCGCCAGCAGCTTGCGGGTGGGACTATACAATGAGCAGTTCTTC
CASSLRVGLYNEQFF
>TRBJ2-7|.|.|TRBV5-1
TGCGCCAGCAGCTTGAACCTAGGCTACGAGCAGTACTTC
CASSLNLGYEQYF
>TRBJ1-1|.|TRBD1|TRBV28
TGTGCCAGCAGTTTGCCCCGACAGGGTAGAGCTTTCTTT
CASSLPRQGRAFF
>TRBJ1-2|.|.|TRBV4-3
TGCGCCAGCAGCCAAGATTTGATATATGGCCAGTCCTATGGCTACACCTTC
CASSQDLIYGQSYGYTF
>TRBJ2-1|.|TRBD2|TRBV18
TGTGCCAGCTCACCGATAATAAAGACTAGCGGGAGGGCCTTCGATGAGCAGTTCTTC
CASSPIIKTSGRAFDEQFF
>TRBJ2-7|.|TRBD2|TRBV18
TGTGCCAGCTCACCAGGGCTAGCGGACACCTACGAGCAGTACTTC
CASSPGLADTYEQYF
>TRBJ2-1|.|TRBD2|TRBV4-1
TGCGCCAGCAGCCAAGATTCGACTAGCGCAACTTACAATGAGCAGTTCTTC
CASSQDSTSATYNEQFF
>TRBJ2-2|.|TRBD1|TRBV9
TGTGCCAGCAGCCCGCGAAGGTACGGGACAGAAATTACCGGGGAGCTGTTTTTT
CASSPRRYGTEITGELFF
>TRBJ2-7|.|TRBD1|TRBV7-3
TGTGCCAGCAGCACAGGGGGCGCATCCTACGAGCAGTACTTC
CASSTGGASYEQYF
>TRBJ2-2|.|.|TRBV15
TGTGCCACCAGCGCCCAGTTCACCGGGGAGCTGTTTTTT
CATSAQFTGELFF
>TRBJ2-7|.|.|TRBV9
TGTGCCAGCAGCGGACCAGGGCACGAGCAGTACTTC
CASSGPGHEQYF
>TRBJ2-3|.|TRBD2|TRBV29-1
TGCAGCGCCGCCGGGACTAGCGGGAGAAGCACAGATACGCAGTATTTT
CSAAGTSGRSTDTQYF
>TRBJ1-1|.|.|TRBV13
TGTGCCAGCAGCTCACGGAGACCTTTGGGTGAAGCTTTCTTT
CASSSRRPLGEAFF
>TRBJ1-5|.|.|TRBV6-1
TGTGCCAGCACCCAACAGGGTTTCGGCAATCAGCCCCAGCATTTT
CASTQQGFGNQPQHF
>TRBJ1-2|once|.|TRBV5-8
TGTGCCAGCAGCTTGTGGCAGAACTATGGCTACACCTTC
CASSLWQNYGYTF
>TRBJ1-1|.|TRBD1|TRBV28
TGTGCCACCCTCCCGGGGACAGGGGGATACACTGAAGCTTTCTTT
CATLPGTGGYTEAFF
>TRBJ2-7|.|TRBD2|TRBV5-4
TGTGCCAGCAGCTTGTGGCTAGCGGGAGGCTACGAGCAGTACTTC
CASSLWLAGGYEQYF
>TRBJ2-1|once|.|TRBV7-6
TGTGCCAGCAGCTTAGCGCGGAGAGATGAGCAGTTCTTC
CASSLARRDEQFF
>TRBJ2-1|.|TRBD2|TRBV4-1
TGCGCCAGCAGCCTCGGACTAGATTGGCACAATGAGCAGTTCTTC
CASSLGLDWHNEQFF
>TRBJ1-1|once|TRBD1|TRBV7-2
TGTGCCAGCAGCCAGGGGGGTTGGTCGAGGAACACTGAAGCTTTCTTT
CASSQGGWSRNTEAFF